This is a list of T cell receptor beta chains from one sample in a study of blood T cell repertoires in COVID-19. Profiling relied on immunoSEQ multiplex PCR, and the TCRdb table lists in-frame clones only, not all of them. This table holds approximately 490,000 clones, around nine tenths found once. What was sequenced was PBMCs or T cells enriched from blood (not recorded which). Source of these receptors: a woman in her fifties or sixties who had recovered from COVID-19. CDR3s include the opening cysteine and the closing phenylalanine or tryptophan. A D gene is named only where the DNA matches it firmly. Expanded clones are given a class, and other clones once, few, many or no size at all.

>TRBJ1-5|-|TRBV6-5|TRBD1
TGTGCCAGCAGCGACTACAGGGGATTCAATCAGCCCCAGCATTTT
CASSDYRGFNQPQHF
>TRBJ2-3|-|TRBV5-1|-
TGCGCCAGCAGCTTTCGGGACTCCGACACAGATACGCAGTATTTT
CASSFRDSDTDTQYF
>TRBJ2-7|-|TRBV7-6|-
TGTGCCAGCAGCCTCAGGGGACCCTCCTACGAGCAGTACTTC
CASSLRGPSYEQYF
>TRBJ2-2|-|TRBV28|TRBD1
TGTGCCAGCAGGGCGGGACAGGGGGCTGGAACCGGGGAGCTGTTTTTT
CASRAGQGAGTGELFF
>TRBJ1-3|-|TRBV27|-
TGTGCCAGCAGTTTAGGAGGGCCGGTTGACACCATATATTTT
CASSLGGPVDTIYF
>TRBJ1-3|-|TRBV7-2|-
TGTGCCAGCAGCTTTACACAGGCCTCTGGAAACACCATATATTTT
CASSFTQASGNTIYF
>TRBJ2-1|-|TRBV6-5|-
TGTGCCAGCAGTTACCGCCCCGGTGAGCAGTTCTTC
CASSYRPGEQFF
>TRBJ1-5|-|TRBV12-3/TRBV12-4|-
TGTGCCAGCAGTGCCGAGGATTATCAGCCCCAGCATTTT
CASSAEDYQPQHF
>TRBJ1-2|-|TRBV6-5|-
TGTGCCAGCACGAGAGGAGACAGGTTGCGCTACACCTTC
CASTRGDRLRYTF
>TRBJ2-1|-|TRBV21-1|-
TGTGCCAGCAGGAACCGGCAGGGTCCAAATGAGCAGTTCTTC
CASRNRQGPNEQFF
>TRBJ1-1|-|TRBV5-1|-
TGCGCCAGCAGCCCTAGGACTCAGAACACTGAAGCTTTCTTT
CASSPRTQNTEAFF
>TRBJ2-4|once|TRBV12-3/TRBV12-4|TRBD2
TGTGCCAGCAGTCGAGGGAGGGGCATTCAGTACTTC
CASSRGRGIQYF
>TRBJ2-3|-|TRBV5-5|TRBD1
TGTGCCAGCAGGTCCGGGACAGGGGGCTGGGATACGCAGTATTTT
CASRSGTGGWDTQYF
>TRBJ2-3|few|TRBV6-1|TRBD2
TGTGCCAGCAGTGAAACCGGGACTAGCGGGGGTCGGGATACGCAGTATTTT
CASSETGTSGGRDTQYF
>TRBJ1-6|-|TRBV5-1|-
TGCGCCAGCAGCCGGAACCGGGACAATAATTCACCCCTCCACTTT
CASSRNRDNNSPLHF
>TRBJ1-2|-|TRBV3-1/TRBV3-2|-
TGTGCCAGCAGCCACGGGTATGGCTACACCTTC
CASSHGYGYTF
>TRBJ2-1|-|TRBV24-1|TRBD1
TGTGCCACCAGTGACCCGGGACAGGGGCCGAATGAGCAGTTCTTC
CATSDPGQGPNEQFF
>TRBJ1-3|-|TRBV6-5|-
TGTGCCAGCTCATCCGGGGGGCTAGGTGGAAACACCATATATTTT
CASSSGGLGGNTIYF
>TRBJ1-1|-|TRBV2|-
TGTGCCACCCATGGGGGGGACTTCTCTAGTGAAGCTTTCTTT
CATHGGDFSSEAFF
>TRBJ2-7|-|TRBV10-3|TRBD1
TGTGCCATCAGTAACCAAGCCGGGACAGGGGACGACGAGCAGTACTTC
CAISNQAGTGDDEQYF
>TRBJ1-5|-|TRBV6-1|-
TGTGCCAGCAGTGACAGGGGAAGCAATCAGCCCCAGCATTTT
CASSDRGSNQPQHF
>TRBJ2-4|-|TRBV2|TRBD1
TGTGCCAGCAGTTCAGGGGGTCTAGCCAAAAACATTCAGTACTTC
CASSSGGLAKNIQYF
>TRBJ1-1|-|TRBV2|-
TGTGCCAGCCCTCTCAGAGGGCGGTCGAACACTGAAGCTTTCTTT
CASPLRGRSNTEAFF
>TRBJ1-5|-|TRBV5-8|-
TGTGCCAGCAGGCGACAGGTTCTAACGAATCAGCCCCAGCATTTT
CASRRQVLTNQPQHF
>TRBJ2-2|-|TRBV6-1|-
TGTGTCACAAGGGGGACAAAGGACACCGGGGAGCTGTTTTTT
CVTRGTKDTGELFF
>TRBJ2-3|few|TRBV3-1/TRBV3-2|TRBD2
TGTGCCAGCAGCCAAGAAGGGCTAGCGGGGGGGCTTGTCACAGATACGCAGTATTTT
CASSQEGLAGGLVTDTQYF
>TRBJ2-1|-|TRBV5-1|TRBD1
TGCGCCAGCAGTACAGGGGAGAGCTCCTACAATGAGCAGTTCTTC
CASSTGESSYNEQFF
>TRBJ1-6|few|TRBV5-1|TRBD1
TGCGCCAGCAGCTCCCGGGACAGGGGATCACCCCTCCACTTT
CASSSRDRGSPLHF
>TRBJ1-6|-|TRBV19|TRBD1
TGTGCCAGTAGTGAGGACAGGGATTCACCCCTCCACTTT
CASSEDRDSPLHF
>TRBJ1-1|-|TRBV12-3/TRBV12-4|-
TGTGCCAGCACTCCTTCCCTGAACACTGAAGCTTTCTTT
CASTPSLNTEAFF
>TRBJ1-1|-|TRBV5-1|TRBD1
TGCGCCAGCAGCTGGGACAGTAACACTGAAGCTTTCTTT
CASSWDSNTEAFF
>TRBJ2-6|-|TRBV2|-
TGTGCCAGCACGGCCCAGGGAACTGGGGCCAACGTCCTGACTTTC
CASTAQGTGANVLTF
>TRBJ2-5|-|TRBV6-5|TRBD1
TGTGCCAGCAGTTACGGGGGACAGGGGGCAGAGACCCAGTACTTC
CASSYGGQGAETQYF
>TRBJ1-2|-|TRBV30|TRBD1
TGTGCCTGGAGGCCTCGGGGACAGGGGACTTTCGGTGGCTACACCTTC
CAWRPRGQGTFGGYTF
>TRBJ1-2|-|TRBV5-4|-
TGTGCCAGCAGCGTTACCGGCTATGGCTACACCTTC
CASSVTGYGYTF
>TRBJ1-1|-|TRBV2|-
TGTGCCAGCGTGAAGGAGGACACTGAAGCTTTCTTT
CASVKEDTEAFF
>TRBJ1-2|-|TRBV30|TRBD1
TGTGCCTGGAGCCGACCGGGACAGGGTAACTATGGCTACACCTTC
CAWSRPGQGNYGYTF
>TRBJ2-1|-|TRBV5-1|-
TGCGCCAGCAGCTCTCCGTACAATGAGCAGTTCTTC
CASSSPYNEQFF
>TRBJ1-2|-|TRBV2|-
TGTGCCAGCAGGCGGGGGGATGGCTACACCTTC
CASRRGDGYTF
>TRBJ2-1|-|TRBV4-1|TRBD2
TGCGCCAGCAGCCAAGATTATTCACTACTAGCGGGGGGAGTAAATGAGCAGTTCTTC
CASSQDYSLLAGGVNEQFF
>TRBJ1-2|-|TRBV9|-
TGTGCCAGCAGCCGTGAATCAGGGGGCTACACCTTC
CASSRESGGYTF
>TRBJ1-2|-|TRBV7-2|-
TGTGCCAGCAGCTTAGTATTCGGAGGAAACTATGGCTACACCTTC
CASSLVFGGNYGYTF
>TRBJ1-2|-|TRBV13|-
TGTGCCAGCAGCTCCGCCAGGGGTGGCTATGGCTACACCTTC
CASSSARGGYGYTF
>TRBJ2-3|-|TRBV13|-
TGTGCCAGCAGCTTAGGCGGAGGGTTCCCAGATACGCAGTATTTT
CASSLGGGFPDTQYF
>TRBJ1-5|-|TRBV7-2|-
TGTGCCAGCAGCCTCTTCTCACAGGGCTATAGCAATCAGCCCCAGCATTTT
CASSLFSQGYSNQPQHF
>TRBJ1-1|once|TRBV7-2|-
TGTGCCAGCAGCCCACCCGGGGGAGGCACTGAAGCTTTCTTT
CASSPPGGGTEAFF